Below are 6 T cell receptor beta chains sequenced from a single sample in a study of response to subunit inactivated influenza vaccine. TCRdb reanalysed the RT-PCR reads using MiXCR and keeps one entry per CDR3 protein. The table has roughly 520,000 distinct CDR3 sequences, roughly 27% seen once. This specimen consisted of CD4+ T cells sorted from PBMCs, obtained roughly 5 days after vaccination. These receptors came from a man aged 45-60 years who received an inactivated influenza vaccine.

This clonotype was picked up a small number of times. The V and J genes are TRBV10-3 and TRBJ1-3; TRBD1 is a possible D gene (5 bases). Germline CDR1 is ENHRY and CDR2 is SYGVKD. V was clipped by 11 bases and J by 4 bases, with 12 bases between them. The CDR3 spans 12 residues. The CDR3 DNA follows: TGTGCCGCGCAGGGAGGCGGAAACACCATATATTTT. This translates into CAAQGGGNTIYF.

This clonotype was detected a few times. The V call is TRBV4-3, the J call TRBJ2-2; TRBD2 matches at 13 bases. This CDR3 region has 18 residues. V trimming: 1 base; J trimming: 2 bases; junction bases outside the gene matches: 4. Per germline, CDR1 LGHNA and CDR2 YSLEER. The CDR3 is CASSQGLAGGVNTGELFF. DNA for the CDR3: TGCGCCAGCAGCCAAGGACTAGCGGGGGGCGTTAACACCGGGGAGCTGTTTTTT.

The rearrangement uses TRBV6-2 or TRBV6-3 and TRBJ2-7; the D is unclear. From germline, CDR1 is MNHEY and CDR2 SVGEGT. CDR3 length: 13 residues. Trimming removed 6 bases from V and 1 base from J, with 10 bases in between. The CDR3: CASSWAGSYEQYF. The DNA of the CDR3 is TGTGCCAGCAGCTGGGCCGGGTCCTACGAGCAGTACTTC.

The chain is built from TRBV6-6 and TRBJ1-6; 9 nucleotides line up with TRBD1. Germline V gene sequence: CDR1 MNHNY, CDR2 SVGAGI (reference sequence). V shed 5 bases and J 13 bases; nucleotides not matched to a gene: 6. The CDR3 has 13 amino acids. CDR3 protein: CASSGRDRAPLHF. As DNA, the CDR3 is TGTGCCAGCAGTGGACGGGACAGGGCCCCCCTCCACTTT.

With regard to this clonotype: A read error may account for a junction end that differs from germline. The chain recombines TRBV10-1 with TRBJ2-5, with 11 bases lining up with TRBD1. Germline values: CDR1 WNHNN, CDR2 SYGVQD (reference sequence). The CDR3 extends over 19 amino acids. The CDR3 is CASSEKSPRDRGYQDTQYF. The CDR3 nucleotides are TGCGCCAGCAGTGAAAAAAGTCCCCGGGACAGGGGGTACCAAGATACCCAGTACTTC.

J is TRBJ1-6 and V is TRBV9; 8 bases fit TRBD1. The CDR3 sequence is 16 residues long. V was pared by 4 bases and J by 3 bases, with 6 bases of the junction left unmatched. Germline-derived CDR1 and CDR2 are SGDLS and YYNGEE. CDR3 region: CASSTQQGGYNSPLHF. CDR3 DNA sequence: TGTGCCAGCAGCACACAACAGGGGGGCTATAATTCACCCCTCCACTTT.